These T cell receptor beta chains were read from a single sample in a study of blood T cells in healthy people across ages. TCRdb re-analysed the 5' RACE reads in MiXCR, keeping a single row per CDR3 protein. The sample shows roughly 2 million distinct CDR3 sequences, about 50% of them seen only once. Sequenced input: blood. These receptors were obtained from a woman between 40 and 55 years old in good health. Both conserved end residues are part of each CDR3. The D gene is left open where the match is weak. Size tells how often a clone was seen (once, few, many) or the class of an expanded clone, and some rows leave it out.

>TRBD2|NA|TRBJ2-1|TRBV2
TGTGCCATCGGGGGGGACTCATACAATGAGCAGTTCTTC
CAIGGDSYNEQFF
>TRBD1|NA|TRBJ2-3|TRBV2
TGTGCCAGCAGACGCGAACAGGGGGCCGTCGGGGCGCAGTATTTT
CASRREQGAVGAQYF
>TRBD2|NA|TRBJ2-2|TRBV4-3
TGCGCCAGCAGCCAAGAGTACCGTGGACTAGCGGCGGGCCCCATCCCCGGGGAGCTGTTTTTT
CASSQEYRGLAAGPIPGELFF
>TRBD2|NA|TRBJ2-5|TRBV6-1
TGTGCCAGCAGTGAATGGGGACTAGCCGAACGAGAGACCCAGTACTTC
CASSEWGLAERETQYF
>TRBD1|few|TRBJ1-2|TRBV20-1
TGCAGTGCTAGTAAACAGGGGAGTGGCTACACCTTC
CSASKQGSGYTF
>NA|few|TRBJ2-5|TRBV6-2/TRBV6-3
TGTGCCAGCAGTCAGACTGGGCGGGGAAGAGAGACCCAGTACTTC
CASSQTGRGRETQYF
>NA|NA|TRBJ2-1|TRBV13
TGTGCCAGCAGCTTGAGGGGCCGATTGAATGAGCAGTTCTTC
CASSLRGRLNEQFF
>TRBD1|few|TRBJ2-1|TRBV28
TGTGCCAGCAGTTTATTGCCAGGGGGCTCCTACAATGAGCAGTTCTTC
CASSLLPGGSYNEQFF
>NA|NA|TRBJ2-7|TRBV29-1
TGCAGCGTTGTAACCGATGCAGGGGCCTACTCCTACGAGCAGTACTTC
CSVVTDAGAYSYEQYF
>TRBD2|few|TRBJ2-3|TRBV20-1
TGCAGTGCTCGACTAGCGGGGTACACAGATACGCAGTATTTT
CSARLAGYTDTQYF